A selection of T cell receptor beta chains follows, all from one sample in a study of T cell clonotyping in hematopoietic cell transplantation. This table comes from immunoSEQ multiplex PCR, and its TCRdb copy is limited to in-frame clones, with some not included. The sample yields about 27,000 clones, roughly 71% seen once. Material: peripheral blood mononuclear cells, obtained before stem cell transplant. These receptors originate from a man aged 50 or older with myelodysplastic syndrome. Some clones in this sample may be carry-over from other donors' samples. Each CDR3 is given with its conserved first and last residue. Fields, in order: CDR3 length, J gene, V gene, CDR3 protein.

>13|TRBJ1-5|TRBV19
CASSTQGNQPQHF
>15|-|TRBV27
CASSLSRDFPYEQYF
>16|TRBJ2-2|TRBV19
CASGQGRFANTGELFF
>12|TRBJ2-7|TRBV6-1
CASSGNTYEQYF
>12|TRBJ2-1|TRBV29-1
CSVASGRNEQFF
>16|TRBJ2-5|TRBV19
CASSAGTAVYQETQYF
>16|TRBJ1-2|TRBV4-2
CASSPSRDGQNYGYTF
>15|TRBJ1-1|TRBV25-1
CASSVRGGFDTEAFF
>15|TRBJ2-7|TRBV5-4
CASSPSGTGIYEQYF
>15|TRBJ1-5|TRBV28
CASSSPRDSDQPQHF
>13|TRBJ2-5|TRBV28
CASSQGGQETQYF
>14|TRBJ1-2|TRBV28
CASQTGDSSYGYTF
>17|TRBJ2-7|TRBV25-1
CASSETPGLAGDYEQYF
>14|TRBJ2-7|TRBV6-5
CASSRGLANYEQYF
>11|TRBJ1-1|TRBV30
CAWMEDRAAFF